The 27 T cell receptor beta chains below were found in one sample sequenced in a study of T cells in Graves' hyperthyroidism and ophthalmopathy. TCR beta CDR3 regions were amplified from RNA transcripts. RT-PCR in the first round (using the HTBI primer set) targeted the TCR CDR3. TCRdb passed the multiplex PCR reads through MiXCR, listing each CDR3 protein once. Of about 640,000 distinct CDR3 sequences in the sample, less than 25% are singletons; the top ten hold under 35%. The specimen was blood. The source is a man aged 25 to 40 with Graves' ophthalmopathy.

This clonotype occurred many times. The gene calls are TRBV20-1 and TRBJ2-7, with TRBD1 as a possible D gene (6 bases). The CDR3 contains 13 residues. Germline V gene lookup returns CDR1 DFQATT and CDR2 SNEGSKA (reference sequence). The V and J ends lost 4 bases and 1 base respectively, with 11 bases between them. For the CDR3, the DNA is TGCAGTGCTACACGTAGGGGGTCCTACGAGCAGTACTTC. It specifies CSATRRGSYEQYF.

The table lists this clonotype with a few counts. The J gene is TRBJ2-7, the V gene TRBV12-3 or TRBV12-4; the match to TRBD1 covers 7 bases. The J segment lost 0 bases and the V segment lost 3 bases, leaving 5 bases of the junction unmatched. The CDR3 length is 15 residues. Here the CDR3 DNA reads TGTGCCAGCAGTTTCGGGACAGAGCACTCCTACGAGCAGTACTTC. It encodes CASSFGTEHSYEQYF.

V gene TRBV6-2 or TRBV6-3 combines with J gene TRBJ2-1; 9 bases are shared with TRBD2. V dropped 1 base and J dropped 6; count of bases not matched to a gene: 7. Germline CDR1 MNHEY, CDR2 SVGEGT. This CDR3 spans 16 amino acids. CDR3 loop: CASSYLAGAPPNEQFF. The CDR3 coding sequence is TGTGCCAGCAGTTACTTAGCGGGAGCCCCCCCCAATGAGCAGTTCTTC.

This chain uses TRBV6-1 with TRBJ1-1, with D possibly matching TRBD1 (6 bases). The ends were cut back, 5 bases at V and 4 bases at J, with 14 bases in the middle. The CDR3 contains 14 residues. CDR1 and CDR2 (germline): MNHNS, SASEGT. CDR3 in DNA: TGTGCCAGCAGTTTAAGGGGGGAAATCACTGAAGCTTTCTTT. It yields the protein CASSLRGEITEAFF.

Notes on this clonotype: A read error may explain this, as a much larger clone is one base away. CDR3 sequence: CASSTNPPRGQYF. The CDR3 nucleotides are TGTGCCAGCAGCACGAACCCCCCGAGGGGGCAGTACTTC. The chain couples TRBV7-3 to TRBJ2-7; D tentatively reads TRBD1 or TRBD2 (5 bases each). Trimming pared 5 bases from V and 9 bases from J, leaving 17 bases between. The V gene's germline CDR1 is SGHTA and CDR2 FQGTGA. The CDR3 totals 13 residues.

This clonotype was detected a few times. The chain is built from TRBV4-3 and TRBJ2-2; D is possibly TRBD1 (6 bases). The germline V gene encodes CDR1 LGHNA and CDR2 YSLEER. V was trimmed by 4 bases and J by 5 bases, leaving 11 bases between them. This CDR3 is built from 14 residues. CDR3 in amino acids: CASSPGHITGELFF. The CDR3 DNA sequence: TGCGCCAGCAGCCCGGGACATATTACCGGGGAGCTGTTTTTT.

This sequence joins TRBV7-9 and TRBJ2-7; a possible D gene is TRBD2 (6 bases). Germline lookup yields CDR1 SEHNR and CDR2 FQNEAQ (reference sequence). Trimming shortened V by 5 bases and J by 0 bases, and 14 bases separated the two germline ends. The CDR3 loop spans 15 amino acids. CDR3 DNA: TGTGCCAGCAGCCCCGGCGGGGCGACCTCCTACGAGCAGTACTTC. This encodes CASSPGGATSYEQYF.

The genes are TRBV2 and TRBJ2-1; possible D gene TRBD1, 6 bases. The CDR3 runs to 16 residues. The V gene lost 6 bases and the J gene lost 11 bases, with 26 bases spanning the gap. Germline-derived CDR1 and CDR2 are SNHLY and FYNNEI. CDR3 DNA: TGTGCCAGCAGCCAATTTGCGACAGGCGTACGGGGTAAGCAGTTCTTC. This encodes CASSQFATGVRGKQFF.

This rearrangement joins TRBV12-3 or TRBV12-4 to TRBJ2-5, with D tentatively TRBD1 (6 bases). V lost 6 bases and J lost 4, with 18 bases in between. The CDR3 is 15 amino acids. The CDR3 spells CASSPSLGARETQYF. The DNA for the CDR3 is TGTGCCAGCAGCCCTAGTCTGGGGGCAAGAGAGACCCAGTACTTC.

There are a few counts of this clonotype. This rearrangement joins TRBV9 to TRBJ1-1; D not resolved. The germline V gene encodes CDR1 SGDLS and CDR2 YYNGEE. CDR3 size: 15 residues. Trimming stripped 5 bases from V and 3 bases from J, with 17 bases between. The CDR3 spells CASSLVGRSDTEAFF. CDR3 sequence (DNA): TGTGCCAGCAGTCTAGTGGGGAGGTCGGACACTGAAGCTTTCTTT.

This clonotype was picked up a small number of times. This chain connects TRBV3-1 to TRBJ2-2; TRBD2 matches 11 bases. Trimming took 3 bases from V and 5 from J; bases not matched to a gene: 5. CDR1 is LGHDT, CDR2 YNNKEL, per germline (reference sequence). The CDR3 consists of 16 residues. The CDR3 region has the DNA TGTGCCAGCAGCCAGACTAGCGGGGCGAGAACCGGGGAGCTGTTTTTT. Translating gives CASSQTSGARTGELFF.

The chain combines TRBV6-5 with TRBJ2-3; D is possibly TRBD1 or TRBD2 (5 bases each). V was pared by 2 bases and J by 0 bases, with 9 bases between. Germline lookup yields CDR1 MNHEY and CDR2 SVGAGI. The CDR3 has 15 amino acids. CDR3 in amino acids: CASSYNGASTDTQYF. The CDR3 coding sequence is TGTGCCAGCAGTTACAACGGGGCAAGCACAGATACGCAGTATTTT.

This clonotype has just a few counts. The gene calls are TRBV6-1 and TRBJ1-4; possibly TRBD1 for D (5 bases). The V end lost 3 bases, the J end lost 11 bases, and 22 bases lay between the germline ends. Germline lookup yields CDR1 MNHNS and CDR2 SASEGT. The CDR3 runs 16 residues. The CDR3 DNA follows: TGTGCCAGCAGTGAGCCGGCGGGACGGACGAGCGGGAAACTGTTTTTT. It specifies CASSEPAGRTSGKLFF.

This clonotype was picked up many times. The chain links TRBV20-1 to TRBJ2-7, with 12 bases identical to TRBD2. This CDR3 contains 15 residues. Unmatched junction bases numbered 7, after V lost 0 bases and J lost 7 bases. Germline V gene lookup returns CDR1 DFQATT and CDR2 SNEGSKA (reference sequence). The CDR3 DNA follows: TGCAGTGCTAGAGATCTGCTAGCGGGAGGGTGGGAGCAGTACTTC. Amino acid sequence: CSARDLLAGGWEQYF.

The V gene is TRBV24-1, the J gene TRBJ2-1, with 13 bases aligning to TRBD2. This CDR3 has 19 residues. J lost 0 bases, V lost 4 bases, and 8 bases had no gene match. Germline values: CDR1 KGHDR, CDR2 SFDVKD. The CDR3 region is CATSDPGTSGKSSYNEQFF. CDR3 coding DNA: TGTGCCACCAGTGACCCCGGGACTAGCGGGAAGAGCTCCTACAATGAGCAGTTCTTC.

CDR3 sequence: CASSYSLGNEQFF. CDR3 DNA: TGTGCCAGCAGCTATTCCCTTGGCAATGAGCAGTTCTTC. The chain links TRBV7-9 to TRBJ2-1; D gene unclear. The CDR3 consists of 13 residues. V lost 4 bases and J lost 6, with 10 bases in between. The germline V gene has CDR1 SEHNR and CDR2 FQNEAQ (reference sequence).

In this sample, this clonotype turned up a few times. V gene TRBV7-2 combines with J gene TRBJ2-7; 11 bases line up with TRBD2. The CDR3 loop spans 19 amino acids. The V gene's germline CDR1 is SGHTA and CDR2 FQGNSA. Trimming took 5 bases from V and 5 from J; bases not matched to a gene: 20. The CDR3 spells CASSTGLAAAPTLVHEQYF. The CDR3 nucleotides are TGTGCCAGCAGCACGGGACTAGCGGCTGCACCCACACTAGTCCACGAGCAGTACTTC.

This clonotype was seen many times. V usage is TRBV24-1 and J usage is TRBJ2-2; D assignment may be TRBD1 or TRBD2 (5 bases each). This CDR3 comprises 14 residues. The ends were cut back, 5 bases at V and 3 bases at J, with 9 bases in the middle. Germline values: CDR1 KGHDR, CDR2 SFDVKD. This CDR3 reads CATSGDGHTGELFF. The CDR3 DNA is TGTGCCACCAGTGGGGACGGTCACACCGGGGAGCTGTTTTTT.

The rearrangement joins TRBV27 to TRBJ2-1, with 7 bases lining up with TRBD2. Germline V gene data show CDR1 as MNHEY and CDR2 as SMNVEV (reference sequence). V shed 6 bases and J 6 bases; nucleotides not matched to a gene: 11. The CDR3 has 15 amino acids. The CDR3 is CASRWTSWVGNEQFF. The CDR3 DNA reads as TGTGCCAGCAGGTGGACTAGTTGGGTGGGCAATGAGCAGTTCTTC.

Ten or more counts support this clonotype. V usage is TRBV6-1 and J usage is TRBJ1-2; possible D gene TRBD1, 6 bases. CDR1 and CDR2 from the germline V gene are MNHNS and SASEGT. CDR3 length: 15 residues. The V and J ends lost 5 bases and 8 bases respectively, with 21 bases between them. CDR3 bases: TGTGCCAGCAGTTCAACGGCAGGGGCAAAGGGCGGCTACACCTTC. The encoded protein is CASSSTAGAKGGYTF.

As to this clonotype: Compared with germline, one end of the junction differs, possibly owing to a read error. CDR3 protein: CASSQDQLAGRRNIQYF. The CDR3 DNA is TGCGCCAGCAGCCAAGATCAACTAGCGGGGAGGAGGAACATTCAGTACTTC. The chain couples TRBV5-8 to TRBJ2-4; 10 bases are shared with TRBD2. The CDR3 contains 17 residues. Germline values: CDR1 SGHTS, CDR2 YDEGEE.

CDR3 DNA sequence: TGTGCCAGCATTGGACGGTTCTATGGCTACACCTTC. Translated, it gives CASIGRFYGYTF. This chain links TRBV6-1 with TRBJ1-2; no reliable D call. The germline V gene encodes CDR1 MNHNS and CDR2 SASEGT. The CDR3 extends over 12 amino acids. V lost 7 bases, J lost 4 bases, and 10 bases lay in between.

This clonotype came up many times. This chain joins TRBV7-8 and TRBJ1-5; D gene unclear. Germline CDR1 SGHVS, CDR2 FQNEAQ. The CDR3 loop spans 14 amino acids. Trimming cost V 2 bases and J 3 bases, with 8 bases left between them. The CDR3 here is CASSLNELNQPQHF. The CDR3 DNA sequence: TGTGCCAGCAGCTTAAACGAGCTCAATCAGCCCCAGCATTTT.

The chain carries TRBV4-1 and TRBJ2-5, with a possible D match to TRBD1 (6 bases). Germline values: CDR1 MGHRA, CDR2 YSYEKL. V lost 2 bases and J lost 2, with 18 bases in between. This CDR3 has 17 residues. Here the CDR3 reads CASSQRPTGTKQETQYF. The DNA of the CDR3 is TGCGCCAGCAGCCAAAGACCGACCGGGACAAAGCAAGAGACCCAGTACTTC.

This clonotype was detected ten times or more. V usage is TRBV28 and J usage is TRBJ2-7; 7 positions agree with TRBD1. V gave up 5 bases and J gave up 3 bases; unmatched junction bases: 7. CDR1 MDHEN and CDR2 SYDVKM come from the germline V gene. The CDR3 consists of 14 residues. This CDR3 reads CASSLRQGFYEQYF. The CDR3 region has the DNA TGTGCCAGCAGTCTCAGACAGGGTTTCTACGAGCAGTACTTC.

V gene TRBV28 combines with J gene TRBJ1-2; TRBD1 aligns across 11 bases. J gave up 7 bases and V 8 bases, and 9 bases lay outside the gene matches. Germline V CDR1 and CDR2: MDHEN, SYDVKM. CDR3 size: 14 residues. The CDR3 spells CASRVGQGVRGYTF. For the CDR3, the DNA is TGTGCCAGCCGTGTGGGACAGGGGGTTCGTGGCTACACCTTC.

The chain carries TRBV7-6 and TRBJ2-1, with TRBD2 matching 7 bases. This CDR3 is 16 amino acids long. Per the germline V gene, CDR1 is SGHVS and CDR2 is FNYEAQ. V gave up 5 bases and J gave up 7 bases; unmatched junction bases: 14. The CDR3 coding sequence is TGTGCCAGCAGCCCTTCGGGTGGGGGACTATTTAATGAGCAGTTCTTC. Its translation is CASSPSGGGLFNEQFF.